This T cell receptor beta chain came from a study of molecular identifiers for immune sequencing clone quantification (dated by TCRdb to 2017 to 2018). Regarding the study in general: For a replicate experiment, RNA from roughly 21,000 or 96,000 naive CD8 T cells was divided into five aliquots, and four of the five aliquots were sequenced. This methods study used CD8 T cells to benchmark TCR RNA copy counting and molecular-identifier clustering-based TCR repertoire sequencing (MIDCIRS). Broader findings and caveats from the paper: Spiked-in Jurkat TCR RNA (approximately 10 copies' worth), which is not part of the donor repertoire, was contained in the naive libraries. Highly expanded clone sizes could be underestimated because identical TCR molecules may share a barcode. Modeling estimated 3 to 3.5 recovered TCR RNA copies per cell, compared with about 10 by digital PCR, which implies roughly 30% capture efficiency. Without barcode sub-clustering, chimeric consensus sequences inflated TCR diversity; chimeras reached as high as 47%. Spiked-in Jurkat TCR RNA equal to a single cell's worth was reported to be detectable even within 1,100,000 naive CD8 T cells. In CMV-specific effector cells, over 98% of molecules were held by clones above 20 RNA copies, whereas under 1% of molecules were held by such clones in naive cells.

Libraries of naive CD8 T cells were built from anywhere between about 17,000 and 1,000,000 sorted cells, with 10%, 30% or 50% of the purified RNA used. Naive CD8 T cells were FACS-sorted as CD8+CD4-CCR7+CD45RA+ on a BD FACSAria II into RLT Plus buffer. Approximately eleven TCR copies' worth of Jurkat RNA were spiked into roughly 17,000-1,100,000 naive CD8 T cell samples to test detection sensitivity. Enrichment of CD8 T cells was done with RosetteSep CD8+ T Cell Enrichment Cocktail plus Ficoll-Paque, and ACK red cell lysis came afterward. About this clonotype: Which antigen it targets is not known. Base qualities are missing; no much larger clone stands one base away.

From the germline V gene, CDR1 is MNHEY and CDR2 is SVGEGT. There are 16 amino acids in the CDR3, from cysteine to phenylalanine inclusive. Only the CDR3 region is kept as DNA, spanning 48 bases read in frame from base 1. The junction shows trimming of 6 bases on V and 1 base on J, plus 19 bases between the germline ends. The method was PCR. Sequencing instrument: NextSeq 500. Bulk TCR libraries were made following a previously described method, with the TCR primers given in Table S5. The Qiagen AllPrep DNA/RNA kit was used to purify total RNA. Before analysis, reads from multiple sequencing runs of the same library were pooled. On the authors' methods: Reads were retained only if an exact TCR constant sequence was present, and the retained reads were trimmed to 150 nt and grouped according to their 12-nt molecular barcodes. Reads inside each barcode group were sub-clustered using a 15% Levenshtein threshold, and a quality-weighted consensus sequence was constructed for each RNA molecule. Non-functional sequences were discarded, and so were lower-count sequences lying one edit away from another sequence. On the basis of fitting two negative binomial distributions, barcode sub-clusters with fewer than 20% of the maximum read count were discarded. In TCRdb, the public reads were trimmed at Q25 with fastp and aligned with MiXCR, with productive beta chains retained. Each CDR3 protein appears once, grouped with its most common genes and DNA. TCRdb, not the original authors, processed these V and J calls. The sample profile shows about half a million distinct CDR3 sequences; about a quarter of them were found once. 0.7% to 0.9% of the sample lies in the top ten.

Sequencing input: naive CD8+ T cells from blood, with Jurkat cell RNA spiked in. The cell subset or site label corresponds to: FACS-sorted CD8+CD4-CCR7+CD45RA+ naive T cells. This receptor was identified in a human donor in good health. Some libraries in this study had Jurkat cell RNA spiked in. The chain employs TRBV6-2 or TRBV6-3 and TRBJ2-7, and perhaps TRBD1 as D gene, on 6 matching bases. At the DNA level, the sequence is TGTGCCAGCAGCTTAGGATTCCAGGACAGATCCTACGAGCAGTACTTC. It translates as CASSLGFQDRSYEQYF.